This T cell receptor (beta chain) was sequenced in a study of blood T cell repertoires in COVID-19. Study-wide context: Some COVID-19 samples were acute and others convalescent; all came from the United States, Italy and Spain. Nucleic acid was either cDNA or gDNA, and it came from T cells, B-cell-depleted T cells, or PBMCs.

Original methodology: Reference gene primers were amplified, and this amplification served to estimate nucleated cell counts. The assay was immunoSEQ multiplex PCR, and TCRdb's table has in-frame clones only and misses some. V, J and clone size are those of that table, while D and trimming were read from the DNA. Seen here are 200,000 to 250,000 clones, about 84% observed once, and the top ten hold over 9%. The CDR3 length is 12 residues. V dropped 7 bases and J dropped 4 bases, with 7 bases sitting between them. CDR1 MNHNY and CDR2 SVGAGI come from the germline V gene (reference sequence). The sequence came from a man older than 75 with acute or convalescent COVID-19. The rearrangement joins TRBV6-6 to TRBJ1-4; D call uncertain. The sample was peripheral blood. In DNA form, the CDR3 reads TGTGCCAGCAAGACATTTAATGAAAAACTGTTTTTT. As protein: CASKTFNEKLFF.